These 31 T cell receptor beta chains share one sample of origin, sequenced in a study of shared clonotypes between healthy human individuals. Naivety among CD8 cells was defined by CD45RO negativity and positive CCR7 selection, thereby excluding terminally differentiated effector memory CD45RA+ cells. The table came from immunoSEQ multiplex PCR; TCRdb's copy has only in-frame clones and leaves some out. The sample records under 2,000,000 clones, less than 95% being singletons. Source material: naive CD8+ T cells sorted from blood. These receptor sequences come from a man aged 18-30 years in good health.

The CDR3 protein is CASSLDWDSYNSPLHF. CDR3 nucleotide sequence: TGTGCCAGCAGCTTAGATTGGGATTCATATAATTCACCCCTCCACTTT. The chain links TRBV7-2 to TRBJ1-6; D gene ambiguous. The CDR3 contains 16 residues. CDR1 and CDR2 from the germline V gene are SGHTA and FQGNSA. The ends were cut back, 1 base at V and 4 bases at J, with 11 bases in the middle.

This CDR3 reads CASSGYRGATEAFF. In DNA, the CDR3 is TGTGCCAGCAGTGGATACAGGGGGGCCACTGAAGCTTTCTTT. This chain uses TRBV6-1 with TRBJ1-1; TRBD1 aligns across 8 bases. CDR1 is MNHNS and CDR2 is SASEGT in the germline V gene. Trimming cost V 4 bases and J 4 bases; bases outside gene matches: 5. The CDR3 sequence is 14 residues long.

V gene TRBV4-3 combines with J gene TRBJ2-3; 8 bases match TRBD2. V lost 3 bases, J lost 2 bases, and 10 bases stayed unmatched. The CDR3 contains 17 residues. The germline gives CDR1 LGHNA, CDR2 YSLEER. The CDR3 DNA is TGCGCCAGCAGCCAGGACCAAACTAGCGGATTCACAGATACGCAGTATTTT. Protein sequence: CASSQDQTSGFTDTQYF.

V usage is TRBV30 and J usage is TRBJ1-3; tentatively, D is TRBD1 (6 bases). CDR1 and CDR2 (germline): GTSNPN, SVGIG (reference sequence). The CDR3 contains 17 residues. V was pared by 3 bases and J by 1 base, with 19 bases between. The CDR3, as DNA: TGTGCCTGGAGCTCGTGGCCAGGGGAACGATCTGGAAACACCATATATTTT. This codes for CAWSSWPGERSGNTIYF.

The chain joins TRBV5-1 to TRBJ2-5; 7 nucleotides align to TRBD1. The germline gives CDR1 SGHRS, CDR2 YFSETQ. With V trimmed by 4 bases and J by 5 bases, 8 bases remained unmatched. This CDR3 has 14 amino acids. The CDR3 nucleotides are TGCGCCAGCAGCCCGGACAGGAATGGGGAGACCCAGTACTTC. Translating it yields CASSPDRNGETQYF.

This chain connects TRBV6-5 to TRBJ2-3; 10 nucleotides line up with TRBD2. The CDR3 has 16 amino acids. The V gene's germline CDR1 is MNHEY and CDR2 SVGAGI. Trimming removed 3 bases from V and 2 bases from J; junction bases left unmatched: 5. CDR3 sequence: CASSYLSGGDTDTQYF. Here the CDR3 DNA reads TGTGCCAGCAGTTATCTAAGCGGGGGGGACACAGATACGCAGTATTTT.

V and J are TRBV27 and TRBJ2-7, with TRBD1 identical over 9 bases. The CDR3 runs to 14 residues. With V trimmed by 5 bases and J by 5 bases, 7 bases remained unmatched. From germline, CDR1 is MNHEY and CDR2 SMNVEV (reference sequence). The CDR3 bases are TGTGCCAGCAGTCTACAGGGGGCGAACGACGAGCAGTACTTC. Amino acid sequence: CASSLQGANDEQYF.

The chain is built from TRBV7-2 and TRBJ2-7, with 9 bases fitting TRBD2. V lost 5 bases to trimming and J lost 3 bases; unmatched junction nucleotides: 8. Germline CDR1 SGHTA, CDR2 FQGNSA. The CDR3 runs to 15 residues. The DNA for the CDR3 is TGTGCCAGCAGCGAGACCGGGACTAGCCACTACGAGCAGTACTTC. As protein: CASSETGTSHYEQYF.

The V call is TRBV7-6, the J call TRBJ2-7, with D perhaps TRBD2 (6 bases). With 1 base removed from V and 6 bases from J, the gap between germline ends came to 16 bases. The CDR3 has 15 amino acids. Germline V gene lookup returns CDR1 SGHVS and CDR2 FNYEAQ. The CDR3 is CASSLGSAGAGEQYF. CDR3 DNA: TGTGCCAGCAGCTTAGGGTCAGCGGGTGCAGGCGAGCAGTACTTC.

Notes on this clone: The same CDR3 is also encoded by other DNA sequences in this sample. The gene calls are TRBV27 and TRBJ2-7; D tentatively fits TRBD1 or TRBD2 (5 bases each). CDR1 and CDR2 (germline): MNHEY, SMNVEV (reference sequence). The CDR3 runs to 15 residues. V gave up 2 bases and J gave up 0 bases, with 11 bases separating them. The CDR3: CASSLGGEGSYEQYF. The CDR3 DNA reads TGTGCCAGCAGTTTAGGGGGAGAGGGCTCCTACGAGCAGTACTTC.

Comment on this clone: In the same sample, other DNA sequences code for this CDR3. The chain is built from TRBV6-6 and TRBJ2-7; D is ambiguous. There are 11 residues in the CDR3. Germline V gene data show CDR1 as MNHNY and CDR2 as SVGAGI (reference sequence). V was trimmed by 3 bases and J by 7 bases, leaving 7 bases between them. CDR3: CASSYTGEQYF. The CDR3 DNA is TGTGCCAGCAGTTATACTGGAGAGCAGTACTTC.

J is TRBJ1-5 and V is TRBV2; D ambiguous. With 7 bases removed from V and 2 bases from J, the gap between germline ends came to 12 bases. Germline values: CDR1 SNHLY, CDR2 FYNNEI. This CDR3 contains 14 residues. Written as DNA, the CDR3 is TGTGCCAGCAAGACCCTCTCCGGCAATCAGCCCCAGCATTTT. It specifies CASKTLSGNQPQHF. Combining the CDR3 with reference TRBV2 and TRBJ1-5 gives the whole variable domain EPEVTQTPSHQVTQMGQEVILRCVPISNHLYFYWYRQILGQKVEFLVSFYNNEISEKSEIFDDQFSVERPDGSNFTLKIRSTKLEDSAMYFCASKTLSGNQPQHFGDGTRLSIL.

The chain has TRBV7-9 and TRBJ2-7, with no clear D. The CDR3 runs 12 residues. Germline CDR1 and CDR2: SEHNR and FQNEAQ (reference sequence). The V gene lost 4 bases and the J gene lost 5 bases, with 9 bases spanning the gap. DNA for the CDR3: TGTGCCAGCAGCTACCAAGGGCACGAGCAGTACTTC. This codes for CASSYQGHEQYF.

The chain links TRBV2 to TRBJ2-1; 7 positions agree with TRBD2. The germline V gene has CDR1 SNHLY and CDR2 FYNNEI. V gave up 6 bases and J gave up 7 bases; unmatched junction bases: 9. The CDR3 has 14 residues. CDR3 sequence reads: CASRAGLVGNEQFF. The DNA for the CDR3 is TGTGCCAGCAGAGCGGGGCTTGTCGGGAATGAGCAGTTCTTC.

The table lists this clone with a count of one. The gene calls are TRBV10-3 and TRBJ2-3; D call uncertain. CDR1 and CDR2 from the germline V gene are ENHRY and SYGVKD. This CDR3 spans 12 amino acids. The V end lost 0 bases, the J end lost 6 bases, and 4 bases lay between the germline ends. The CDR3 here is CAISESWDTQYF. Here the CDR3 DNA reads TGTGCCATCAGTGAGTCGTGGGATACGCAGTATTTT.

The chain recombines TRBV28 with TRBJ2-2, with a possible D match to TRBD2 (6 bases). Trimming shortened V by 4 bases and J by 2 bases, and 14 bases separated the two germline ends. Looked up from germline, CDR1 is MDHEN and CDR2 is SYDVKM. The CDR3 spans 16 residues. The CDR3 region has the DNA TGTGCCAGCAGTTCCTTAGCGGAGATCAACACCGGGGAGCTGTTTTTT. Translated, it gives CASSSLAEINTGELFF.

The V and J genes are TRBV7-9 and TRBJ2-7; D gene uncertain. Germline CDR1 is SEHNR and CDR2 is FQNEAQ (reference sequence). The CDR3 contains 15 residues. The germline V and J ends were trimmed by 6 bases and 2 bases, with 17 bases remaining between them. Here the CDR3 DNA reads TGTGCCAGCAGTCACCGGGCCTCGTACCCCTACGAGCAGTACTTC. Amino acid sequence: CASSHRASYPYEQYF.

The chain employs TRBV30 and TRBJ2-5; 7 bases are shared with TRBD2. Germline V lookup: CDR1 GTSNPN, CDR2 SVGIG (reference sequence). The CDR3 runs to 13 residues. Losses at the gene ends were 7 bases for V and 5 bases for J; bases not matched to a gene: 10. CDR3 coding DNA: TGTGCCTATCTCGCGGGGGTTGTCGAGACCCAGTACTTC. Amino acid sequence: CAYLAGVVETQYF.

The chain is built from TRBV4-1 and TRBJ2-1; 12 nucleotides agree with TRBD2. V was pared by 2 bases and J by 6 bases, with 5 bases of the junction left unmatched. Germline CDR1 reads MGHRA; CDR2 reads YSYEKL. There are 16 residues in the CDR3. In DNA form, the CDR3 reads TGCGCCAGCAGCCAATACCTAGCGGGGGGGCTCAATGAGCAGTTCTTC. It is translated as CASSQYLAGGLNEQFF.

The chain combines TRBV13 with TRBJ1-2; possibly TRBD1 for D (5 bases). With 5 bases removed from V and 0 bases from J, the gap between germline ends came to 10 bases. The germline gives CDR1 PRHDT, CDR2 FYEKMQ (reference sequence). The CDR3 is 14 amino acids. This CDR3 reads CASSNRTPNYGYTF. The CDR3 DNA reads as TGTGCCAGCAGCAACAGGACCCCTAACTATGGCTACACCTTC.

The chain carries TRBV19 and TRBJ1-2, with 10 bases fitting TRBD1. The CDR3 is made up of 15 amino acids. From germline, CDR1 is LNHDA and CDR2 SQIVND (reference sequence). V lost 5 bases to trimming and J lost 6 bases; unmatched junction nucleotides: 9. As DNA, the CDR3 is TGTGCCAGTAGTTTTCAGTTCGGGACAGGGGATGGCTACACCTTC. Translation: CASSFQFGTGDGYTF.

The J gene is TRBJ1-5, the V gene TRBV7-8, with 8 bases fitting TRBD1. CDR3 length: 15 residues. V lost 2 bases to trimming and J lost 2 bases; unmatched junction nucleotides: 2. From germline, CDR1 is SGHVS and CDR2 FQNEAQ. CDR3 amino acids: CASSLLTGGNQPQHF. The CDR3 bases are TGTGCCAGCAGCTTATTGACAGGGGGCAATCAGCCCCAGCATTTT.

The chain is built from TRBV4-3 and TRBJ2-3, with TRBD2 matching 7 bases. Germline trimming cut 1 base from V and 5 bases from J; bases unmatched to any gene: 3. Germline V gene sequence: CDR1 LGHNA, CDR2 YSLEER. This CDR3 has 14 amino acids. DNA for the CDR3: TGCGCCAGCAGCCAAGGGGTAGCGGGAGATACGCAGTATTTT. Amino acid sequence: CASSQGVAGDTQYF.

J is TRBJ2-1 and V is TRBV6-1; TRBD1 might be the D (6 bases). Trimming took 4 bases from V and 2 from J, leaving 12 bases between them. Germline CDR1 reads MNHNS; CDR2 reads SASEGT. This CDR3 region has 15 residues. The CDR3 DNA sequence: TGTGCCAGCAGTGCAGGGGCCCCTGCCTACAATGAGCAGTTCTTC. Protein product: CASSAGAPAYNEQFF.

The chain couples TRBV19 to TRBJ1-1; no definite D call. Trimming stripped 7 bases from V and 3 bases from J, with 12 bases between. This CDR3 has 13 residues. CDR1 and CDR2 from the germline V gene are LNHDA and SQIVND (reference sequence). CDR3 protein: CASTPVADTEAFF. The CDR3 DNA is TGTGCCAGTACCCCGGTTGCGGACACTGAAGCTTTCTTT.

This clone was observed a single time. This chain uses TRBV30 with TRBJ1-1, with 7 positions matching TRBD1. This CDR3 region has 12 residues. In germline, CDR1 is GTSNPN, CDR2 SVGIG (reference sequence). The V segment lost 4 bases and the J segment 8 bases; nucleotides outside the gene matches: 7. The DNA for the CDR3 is TGTGCCTGGAACTTCGGGACAGTCGAAGCTTTCTTT. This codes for CAWNFGTVEAFF. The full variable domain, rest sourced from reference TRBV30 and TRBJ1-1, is SQTIHQWPATLVQPVGSPLSLECTVEGTSNPNLYWYRQAAGRGLQLLFYSVGIGQISSEVPQNLSASRPQDRQFILSSKKLLLSDSGFYLCAWNFGTVEAFFGQGTRLTVV.

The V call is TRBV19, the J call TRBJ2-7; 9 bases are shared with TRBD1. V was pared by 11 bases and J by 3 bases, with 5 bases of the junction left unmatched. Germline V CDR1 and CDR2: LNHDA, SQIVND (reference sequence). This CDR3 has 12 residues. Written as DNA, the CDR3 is TGTGCCGTGGGACAGGGAGGCTACGAGCAGTACTTC. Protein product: CAVGQGGYEQYF.

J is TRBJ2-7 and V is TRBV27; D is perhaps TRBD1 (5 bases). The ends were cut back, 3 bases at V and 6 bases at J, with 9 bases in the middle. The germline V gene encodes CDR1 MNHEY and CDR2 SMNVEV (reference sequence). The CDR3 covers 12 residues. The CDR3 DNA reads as TGTGCCAGCAGTTTTCATAGGGGCGAGCAGTACTTC. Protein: CASSFHRGEQYF.

The CDR3 reads CASSQTGIGNTIYF. The CDR3 region has the DNA TGTGCCAGCAGTCAGACAGGGATCGGAAACACCATATATTTT. This sequence joins TRBV6-1 and TRBJ1-3; TRBD1 agrees at 7 bases. Germline CDR1 and CDR2: MNHNS and SASEGT. The CDR3 is 14 residues long. J gave up 4 bases and V 5 bases, and 5 bases lay outside the gene matches.

In DNA, the CDR3 is TGTGCCAGCAGTTCCAACCCGACTAGCGGGGGGGAGTGGCAGTACTTC. Protein product: CASSSNPTSGGEWQYF. This chain connects TRBV6-6 to TRBJ2-7, with 14 nucleotides matching TRBD2. The J segment lost 9 bases and the V segment lost 4 bases, leaving 11 bases of the junction unmatched. This CDR3 is built from 16 residues. Germline V CDR1 and CDR2: MNHNY, SVGAGI (reference sequence).

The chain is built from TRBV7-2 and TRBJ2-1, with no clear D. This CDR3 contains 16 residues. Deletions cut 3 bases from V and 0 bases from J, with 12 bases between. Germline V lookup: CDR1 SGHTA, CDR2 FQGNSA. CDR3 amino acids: CASSFGSYSSYNEQFF. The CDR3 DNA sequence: TGTGCCAGCAGCTTTGGATCCTACAGCTCCTACAATGAGCAGTTCTTC. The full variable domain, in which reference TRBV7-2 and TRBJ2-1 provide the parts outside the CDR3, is GAGVSQSPSNKVTEKGKDVELRCDPISGHTALYWYRQSLGQGLEFLIYFQGNSAPDKSGLPSDRFSAERTGGSVSTLTIQRTQQEDSAVYLCASSFGSYSSYNEQFFGPGTRLTVL.